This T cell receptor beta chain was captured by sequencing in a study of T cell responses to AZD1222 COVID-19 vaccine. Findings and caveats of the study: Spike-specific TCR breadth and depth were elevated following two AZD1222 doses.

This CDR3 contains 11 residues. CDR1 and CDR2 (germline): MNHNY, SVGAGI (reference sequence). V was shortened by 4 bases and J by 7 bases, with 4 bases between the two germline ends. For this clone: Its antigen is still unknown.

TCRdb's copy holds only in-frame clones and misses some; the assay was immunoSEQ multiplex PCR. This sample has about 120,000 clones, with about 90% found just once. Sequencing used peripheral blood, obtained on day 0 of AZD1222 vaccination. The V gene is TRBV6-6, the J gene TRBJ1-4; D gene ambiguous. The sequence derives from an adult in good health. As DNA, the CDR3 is TGTGCCAGCAGTTTGGGTGAAAAACTGTTTTTT. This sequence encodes CASSLGEKLFF.